A single sample gave rise to the 29 T cell receptor beta chains below, sequenced in a study of blood T cells in healthy people across ages (dated by TCRdb to about 2015). The library was generated by 5' RACE. Sequenced using an Illumina HiSeq 2500. A second roughly 6 to 12 cycle PCR used a sample-barcoded 5' primer and a J-beta primer mix. TCRdb reworked the public reads: Q25 trimming with fastp, MiXCR clone assembly, productive beta chains retained. Identical CDR3 protein sequences are pooled into one entry, listed with their most common genes and DNA. For this sample the table gives 450,000 to 650,000 distinct CDR3 sequences, of which 24% were detected only once. The leading ten clones occupy 8.7% of the sample. These data were likewise used in another study, on T cells of mothers and their children.

Sequences were obtained from blood. The origin of the receptors is a boy between 10 and 17 years old in good health.

This clonotype has more than one count but fewer than ten. V is TRBV27 and J is TRBJ2-2; a possible D gene is TRBD1 (6 bases). The germline V gene encodes CDR1 MNHEY and CDR2 SMNVEV (reference sequence). V dropped 10 bases and J dropped 7 bases, with 10 bases sitting between them. The CDR3 covers 11 residues. CDR3 DNA: TGTGCCATCTCCAGGGGCGGGGAGCTGTTTTTT. It specifies CAISRGGELFF.

This clonotype was counted between two and nine times. The gene calls are TRBV27 and TRBJ2-2; 14 bases fit TRBD2. This CDR3 has 16 amino acids. The germline CDR1 and CDR2 sequences are MNHEY and SMNVEV (reference sequence). V gave up 3 bases and J gave up 5 bases; unmatched junction bases: 2. The CDR3 loop is CASSFRLAGGTGELFF. DNA of the CDR3: TGTGCCAGCAGTTTCAGACTAGCGGGGGGGACCGGGGAGCTGTTTTTT.

About this clonotype itself: One junction end does not reproduce the germline sequence, and a read error may be involved. The CDR3 region has the DNA TGTGCCAGCAGCCCGGGACCCCGAATGAGGAACACTGAAGCCTTCTTT. This encodes CASSPGPRMRNTEAFF. The chain recombines TRBV6-6 with TRBJ1-1, with a possible D match to TRBD1 (5 bases). This CDR3 comprises 16 residues. Germline V gives CDR1 MNHNY, CDR2 SVGAGI (reference sequence).

The CDR3 here is CASSLKTGTSVGDTQYF. In DNA form, the CDR3 reads TGTGCCAGCAGCCTAAAAACGGGGACTAGCGTTGGAGATACGCAGTATTTT. The chain employs TRBV7-2 and TRBJ2-3, with 10 bases fitting TRBD2. The CDR3 length is 17 residues. The ends lost 5 bases at V and 5 bases at J; junction bases unmatched: 13. Germline V gene sequence: CDR1 SGHTA, CDR2 FQGNSA.

This clonotype has only a few counts. V usage is TRBV12-3 or TRBV12-4 and J usage is TRBJ1-2, with 9 bases that match TRBD1. Germline trimming cut 5 bases from V and 4 bases from J; bases unmatched to any gene: 8. CDR3 length equals 15 residues. The chain's CDR3 is CASSPHRGLGYGYTF. The CDR3 DNA reads TGTGCCAGCAGTCCACACAGGGGGCTTGGCTATGGCTACACCTTC.

This clonotype showed up just once. One junction end does not reproduce the germline sequence, and a read error may be involved. J is TRBJ2-2 and V is TRBV20-1, with 12 bases aligning to TRBD2. Germline-derived CDR1 and CDR2 are DFQATT and SNEGSKA (reference sequence). The CDR3 has 18 residues. CDR3 region: CSARDSSGRARMTGERFF. CDR3 DNA sequence: TGCAGTGCTAGAGATTCTAGCGGGAGGGCCCGGATGACCGGGGAGCGGTTTTTT.

This clonotype occurred a few times. The chain is built from TRBV6-1 and TRBJ1-3; D not resolved. The CDR3 is made up of 11 amino acids. The germline V and J ends were trimmed by 6 bases and 4 bases, with 4 bases remaining between them. The germline gives CDR1 MNHNS, CDR2 SASEGT. The CDR3 loop is CASSHGNTIYF. CDR3 sequence (DNA): TGTGCCAGCAGCCACGGAAACACCATATATTTT.

V usage is TRBV7-9 and J usage is TRBJ2-3, with 7 bases identical to TRBD1. CDR3 length: 15 amino acids. After removal of 5 bases from V and 2 bases from J, the junction contained 7 bases not matched to a gene. Per germline, CDR1 SEHNR and CDR2 FQNEAQ (reference sequence). CDR3 amino acids: CASSQTTGHTDTQYF. Here the CDR3 DNA reads TGTGCCAGCAGCCAGACGACAGGGCACACAGATACGCAGTATTTT.

The rearrangement uses TRBV12-3 or TRBV12-4 and TRBJ2-3; no clear D. The CDR3 consists of 13 residues. Between the trimmed V and J ends, which lost 6 bases and 0 bases, there was a span of 7 bases. CDR3 DNA sequence: TGTGCCAGCAGCTGTCCCAGCACAGATACGCAGTATTTT. Its translation is CASSCPSTDTQYF.

This clonotype was found a few times. The chain couples TRBV7-8 to TRBJ2-7; 11 positions agree with TRBD1. The ends lost 2 bases at V and 7 bases at J; junction bases unmatched: 4. Per the germline V gene, CDR1 is SGHVS and CDR2 is FQNEAQ. This CDR3 is 14 amino acids long. CDR3 loop: CASSLTGQGGEQYF. The CDR3 DNA sequence: TGTGCCAGCAGCTTAACGGGACAGGGGGGAGAGCAGTACTTC.

The rearrangement joins TRBV6-8 to TRBJ2-5, with 12 bases identical to TRBD2. CDR1 is MNHGY, CDR2 SAAAGT, per germline. After removal of 6 bases from V and 3 bases from J, the junction contained 2 bases not matched to a gene. The length of the CDR3 is 14 residues. This chain's CDR3 is CASRRTSGEETQYF. For the CDR3, the DNA is TGTGCCAGCAGGCGGACTAGCGGGGAAGAGACCCAGTACTTC.

This chain links TRBV29-1 with TRBJ2-7, with 9 bases fitting TRBD1. The CDR3 extends over 15 amino acids. J lost 2 bases, V lost 0 bases, and 5 bases had no gene match. Germline V lookup: CDR1 SQVTM, CDR2 ANQGSEA. The CDR3 nucleotides read TGCAGCGTTGAAGATCGGGACAGGGACCCCTACGAGCAGTACTTC. Translation gives CSVEDRDRDPYEQYF.

The gene calls are TRBV11-2 and TRBJ2-1, with 16 bases matching TRBD2. Trimming cost V 4 bases and J 5 bases; bases outside gene matches: 14. This CDR3 is 20 amino acids long. CDR1 is SGHAT, CDR2 FQNNGV, per germline. Here the CDR3 reads CASSSFVLGTSGRVHNEQFF. CDR3 coding DNA: TGTGCCAGCAGCTCCTTCGTTCTCGGGACTAGCGGGAGGGTCCACAATGAGCAGTTCTTC.

This clonotype has a handful of counts. The rearrangement joins TRBV7-6 to TRBJ2-5; the match to TRBD2 covers 7 bases. The J call may not be correct, given that the DNA end is closer to TRBJ2-7. The germline V gene has CDR1 SGHVS and CDR2 FNYEAQ. The CDR3 contains 16 residues. The CDR3 region has the DNA TGTGCCAGCAGCTTAGGTATCGGGGGGAGCTCCTACGAGCAGTACTTC. Its translation is CASSLGIGGSSYEQYF.

This clonotype was seen at least ten times. Compared with germline, one end of the junction differs, possibly owing to a read error. The J gene is TRBJ2-7, the V gene TRBV5-1; 10 bases align to TRBD1. The CDR3 consists of 14 residues. CDR1 and CDR2 from the germline V gene are SGHRS and YFSETQ. DNA of the CDR3: TGTGCCAGCAGCTTAGGACAGGGGGACTACGAGCAGTACTTC. Encoded protein: CASSLGQGDYEQYF.

The chain employs TRBV12-3 or TRBV12-4 and TRBJ2-2; 8 nucleotides align to TRBD2. The CDR3 loop spans 15 amino acids. The trim removed 8 bases at V and 6 bases at J, leaving 11 bases unmatched. The CDR3 loop reads CASQPSGSRAGELFF. DNA for the CDR3: TGTGCCAGCCAGCCCAGCGGGAGCCGTGCCGGGGAGCTGTTTTTT.

The chain is built from TRBV30 and TRBJ1-3; D remains ambiguous. Germline CDR1 reads GTSNPN; CDR2 reads SVGIG (reference sequence). This CDR3 region has 19 residues. The V gene lost 3 bases and the J gene lost 0 bases, with 24 bases spanning the gap. The CDR3 is CAWRINIYRERTSGNTIYF. CDR3 coding DNA: TGTGCCTGGAGAATTAACATTTACCGTGAGCGTACCTCTGGAAACACCATATATTTT.

In this sample, this clonotype turned up a few times. The chain links TRBV6-6 to TRBJ2-7; the D is unclear. V was shortened by 6 bases and J by 2 bases, with 5 bases between the two germline ends. The CDR3 contains 11 residues. Looked up from germline, CDR1 is MNHNY and CDR2 is SVGAGI (reference sequence). The CDR3 spells CASRMTYEQYF. The CDR3 DNA reads TGTGCCAGCAGGATGACCTACGAGCAGTACTTC.

This chain connects TRBV14 to TRBJ2-3, with 11 bases that match TRBD2. V lost 7 bases to trimming and J lost 5 bases; unmatched junction nucleotides: 5. Germline V gene sequence: CDR1 SGHDN, CDR2 FVKESK. The CDR3 spans 14 residues. The CDR3 protein is CASTPTSGVDTQYF. CDR3 bases: TGTGCCAGCACGCCGACTAGCGGGGTAGATACGCAGTATTTT.

This clonotype was detected a few times. The V call is TRBV28, the J call TRBJ2-7, with D possibly matching TRBD1 (5 bases). CDR3 length: 15 amino acids. Germline V gene lookup returns CDR1 MDHEN and CDR2 SYDVKM. The V end lost 5 bases, the J end lost 2 bases, and 16 bases lay between the germline ends. CDR3 residues: CASSPGRVPPYEQYF. The CDR3 DNA reads TGTGCCAGCAGTCCCGGCAGGGTACCCCCCTACGAGCAGTACTTC.

This sequence joins TRBV12-3 or TRBV12-4 and TRBJ2-7; D is uncertain. The CDR3 spans 12 residues. V was cut by 5 bases and J by 6 bases, with 11 bases left in between. CDR3 region: CASSRPLGEQYF. CDR3 in DNA: TGTGCCAGCAGTCGACCCCTTGGCGAGCAGTACTTC.

The chain recombines TRBV25-1 with TRBJ2-7; TRBD2 matches 7 bases. This CDR3 has 14 amino acids. Looked up from germline, CDR1 is MGHDK and CDR2 is SYGVNS. Trimming removed 3 bases from V and 6 bases from J; junction bases left unmatched: 8. CDR3 coding DNA: TGTGCCAGCAGTGATCGGGAGGCCGGCGCCGAGCAGTACTTC. It specifies CASSDREAGAEQYF.

V is TRBV28 and J is TRBJ1-6, with D unresolved. V lost 5 bases to trimming and J lost 9 bases, with 17 bases between them. This CDR3 is built from 15 residues. CDR1 and CDR2 from the germline V gene are MDHEN and SYDVKM. The CDR3 sequence: CASSPGGRRISPLHF. In DNA form, the CDR3 reads TGTGCCAGCAGTCCCGGCGGGCGGCGGATTTCACCCCTCCACTTT. Using reference TRBV28 and TRBJ1-6 for the parts outside the CDR3, the full variable domain is DVKVTQSSRYLVKRTGEKVFLECVQDMDHENMFWYRQDPGLGLRLIYFSYDVKMKEKGDIPEGYSVSREKKERFSLILESASTNQTSMYLCASSPGGRRISPLHFGNGTRLTVT.

The J gene is TRBJ2-6, the V gene TRBV18; tentatively, D is TRBD1 or TRBD2 (5 bases each). From germline, CDR1 is KGHSH and CDR2 LQKENI. This CDR3 has 17 residues. Deletions cut 3 bases from V and 0 bases from J, with 12 bases between. CDR3: CASSPRDGNSGANVLTF. CDR3 DNA sequence: TGTGCCAGCTCACCTCGGGACGGCAACTCTGGGGCCAACGTCCTGACTTTC.

CDR3 sequence: CASRTSGSNEQFF. DNA of the CDR3: TGTGCCAGCAGGACTAGCGGGAGTAATGAGCAGTTCTTC. V gene TRBV27 combines with J gene TRBJ2-5; 12 nucleotides match TRBD2. The tail of the sequence fits TRBJ2-1 better, so the J call may be wrong. The germline CDR1 and CDR2 sequences are MNHEY and SMNVEV (reference sequence). The CDR3 sequence is 13 residues long.

This clonotype is a singleton in its sample. The V and J genes are TRBV7-8 and TRBJ2-3; D tentatively reads TRBD1 or TRBD2 (6 bases each). The germline V gene encodes CDR1 SGHVS and CDR2 FQNEAQ. The CDR3 consists of 15 residues. Trimming stripped 8 bases from V and 3 bases from J, with 18 bases between. CDR3 sequence: CASGGPAHDTDTQYF. CDR3 coding DNA: TGTGCCAGCGGGGGGCCAGCACACGATACAGATACGCAGTATTTT.

This clonotype came up once. The junction and the germline gene differ at one end; a read error may be behind it. The chain couples TRBV5-5 to TRBJ1-2; D is undetermined. The germline V gene has CDR1 SGHKS and CDR2 YYEKEE (reference sequence). This CDR3 contains 12 residues. CDR3 nucleotides: TGTGCCAGCAGCTTGGGCAGCTATGCCTACACCTTC. Protein product: CASSLGSYAYTF.

This clonotype turned up a few times. The chain is built from TRBV20-1 and TRBJ2-7; TRBD2 aligns across 7 bases. Germline V gene sequence: CDR1 DFQATT, CDR2 SNEGSKA (reference sequence). The length of the CDR3 is 14 residues. Germline trimming cut 6 bases from V and 5 bases from J; bases unmatched to any gene: 13. The chain's CDR3 is CSASGAGVGHEQYF. In DNA form, the CDR3 reads TGCAGTGCCAGTGGGGCGGGAGTAGGCCACGAGCAGTACTTC.

J is TRBJ2-7 and V is TRBV5-5; D remains ambiguous. CDR1 SGHKS and CDR2 YYEKEE come from the germline V gene (reference sequence). There are 14 residues in the CDR3. Trimming removed 2 bases at V and 0 bases at J, with 9 bases between. DNA of the CDR3: TGTGCCAGCAGCTTAGGCAGCGTCTCCTACGAGCAGTACTTC. Protein sequence: CASSLGSVSYEQYF.